The 17 T cell receptor beta chains below come from one sample, sequenced in a study of glioma-infiltrating T cells. Using RNA template, CDR3s of TCR alpha and beta were amplified with iRepertoire arm-PCR. Via MiXCR, TCRdb re-called the multiplex PCR reads, giving one row per CDR3 protein. The sample yields a few hundred thousand distinct CDR3 sequences, roughly two fifths seen once. The sequencing sample was made of glioma tissue, nonneoplastic brain tissue, or PBMCs (not recorded which). The source of these receptors is a human donor with low-grade glioma or glioblastoma, undergoing nonglioma brain surgery, or in good health (not recorded which).

The rearrangement joins TRBV28 to TRBJ1-5, with D possibly TRBD1 on 5 matching bases. The CDR3 totals 14 residues. CDR1 and CDR2 (germline): MDHEN, SYDVKM. Trimming removed 3 bases at V and 6 bases at J, with 12 bases between. This CDR3 is CASSFWQGSQPQHF. CDR3 bases: TGTGCCAGCAGTTTTTGGCAGGGTAGTCAGCCCCAGCATTTT. Filled out from reference TRBV28 and TRBJ1-5, the complete variable domain reads DVKVTQSSRYLVKRTGEKVFLECVQDMDHENMFWYRQDPGLGLRLIYFSYDVKMKEKGDIPEGYSVSREKKERFSLILESASTNQTSMYLCASSFWQGSQPQHFGDGTRLSIL.

This clonotype showed up many times. CDR3 residues: CSAPQSREQYF. The CDR3 nucleotides are TGCAGTGCTCCCCAGTCCCGCGAGCAGTACTTC. The gene calls are TRBV20-1 and TRBJ2-7; no clear D gene. The germline gives CDR1 DFQATT, CDR2 SNEGSKA (reference sequence). This CDR3 is 11 amino acids long. Trimming removed 5 bases from V and 6 bases from J, with 11 bases in between.

The chain recombines TRBV7-9 with TRBJ1-1; no reliable D call. Trimming removed 5 bases from V and 5 bases from J, with 12 bases in between. Germline V gene sequence: CDR1 SEHNR, CDR2 FQNEAQ (reference sequence). The CDR3 loop spans 13 amino acids. DNA for the CDR3: TGTGCCAGCAGCCCCCCGGTGGGAACTGAAGCTTTCTTT. It is translated as CASSPPVGTEAFF.

This clonotype was seen only a few times. This rearrangement joins TRBV20-1 to TRBJ1-2; D is possibly TRBD1 (5 bases). V was shortened by 3 bases and J by 8 bases, with 19 bases between the two germline ends. Germline CDR1 DFQATT, CDR2 SNEGSKA (reference sequence). CDR3 length equals 14 residues. Here the CDR3 reads CSARVLRARGGYTF. The CDR3 region has the DNA TGCAGTGCTAGGGTTCTGCGGGCGCGGGGCGGCTACACCTTC.

CDR3: CASTIRGRGRLSQPQHF. The DNA for the CDR3 is TGTGCCAGCACCATACGGGGTCGAGGGAGACTCAGTCAGCCCCAGCATTTT. This chain links TRBV28 with TRBJ1-5; D remains unclear. The germline CDR1 and CDR2 sequences are MDHEN and SYDVKM. The CDR3 runs 17 residues. V gave up 7 bases and J gave up 6 bases, with 25 bases separating them.

With regard to this clonotype: A much bigger clone sits one base away, suggesting this may be a read error. The V call is TRBV6-6, the J call TRBJ2-2; 10 bases match TRBD1. The germline V gene encodes CDR1 MNHNY and CDR2 SVGAGI (reference sequence). This CDR3 is built from 16 residues. V shed 8 bases and J 3 bases; nucleotides not matched to a gene: 9. The CDR3 reads CASGLAGTGDTGELFF. The CDR3, as DNA: TGTGCCAGCGGTTTAGCCGGGACAGGGGACACCGGGGAGCTGTTTTTT.

Concerning this clonotype: Since a much larger clone is just one base distant, this may be a read error. J is TRBJ2-1 and V is TRBV6-5, with 7 bases lining up with TRBD2. The V gene's germline CDR1 is MNHEY and CDR2 SVGAGI. J was trimmed by 10 bases and V by 8 bases; bases with no gene match: 11. The CDR3 is 13 amino acids. In DNA form, the CDR3 reads TGTGCCAGCGGGACTACACCCTCCTACGAGCAGTTCTTC. It is translated as CASGTTPSYEQFF.

In its sample, this clonotype was seen a few times. The chain links TRBV7-9 to TRBJ1-1; the D gene is possibly TRBD1 (5 bases). The CDR3 is made up of 13 amino acids. The germline V and J ends were trimmed by 3 bases and 6 bases, with 11 bases remaining between them. Germline CDR1 reads SEHNR; CDR2 reads FQNEAQ (reference sequence). CDR3 sequence (DNA): TGTGCCAGCAGCTTCGGGGGGACTTCTGAAGCTTTCTTT. This encodes CASSFGGTSEAFF.

J is TRBJ2-5 and V is TRBV18; TRBD1 aligns across 7 bases. Germline trimming cut 1 base from V and 1 base from J; bases unmatched to any gene: 3. The germline gives CDR1 KGHSH, CDR2 LQKENI. This CDR3 region has 15 residues. DNA of the CDR3: TGTGCCAGCTCACCACGGACAGGATCCCAAGAGACCCAGTACTTC. Translation: CASSPRTGSQETQYF.

This clonotype was seen a handful of times. The V gene is TRBV7-3, the J gene TRBJ2-7; D is unresolved. CDR1 and CDR2 from the germline V gene are SGHTA and FQGTGA. There are 11 residues in the CDR3. The V gene lost 3 bases and the J gene lost 4 bases, with 4 bases spanning the gap. The DNA of the CDR3 is TGTGCCAGCAGCTTCAAGTACGAGCAGTACTTC. It specifies CASSFKYEQYF.

The chain joins TRBV6-4 to TRBJ2-7; D perhaps matches TRBD2 (6 bases). This CDR3 is built from 14 residues. CDR1 is MRHNA, CDR2 SNTAGT, per germline. Trimming shortened V by 1 base and J by 5 bases, and 12 bases separated the two germline ends. CDR3 bases: TGTGCCAGCAGTGACTGGGGGGTTATCGACGAGCAGTACTTC. This sequence encodes CASSDWGVIDEQYF.

The sample holds a few counts of this clonotype. The chain has TRBV7-3 and TRBJ2-5; TRBD2 matches at 9 bases. Looked up from germline, CDR1 is SGHTA and CDR2 is FQGTGA. Germline trimming cut 5 bases from V and 10 bases from J; bases unmatched to any gene: 8. This CDR3 has 13 residues. The CDR3 loop reads CASSGRAGGDQYF. As DNA, the CDR3 is TGTGCCAGCAGCGGAAGGGCGGGGGGGGACCAGTACTTC.

There are many counts of this clonotype. Relative to the germline gene, one junction end is altered; a read error may explain this. The chain uses TRBV27 and TRBJ2-7; unclear D gene. The CDR3 loop spans 15 amino acids. CDR1 and CDR2 from the germline V gene are MNHEY and SMNVEV (reference sequence). CDR3 DNA: TGTGCCAGCAGTGTATCAGGAATCTACTCCTACGAGCAGTACTTC. As protein: CASSVSGIYSYEQYF.

V usage is TRBV3-1 and J usage is TRBJ2-7; D is uncertain. Germline-derived CDR1 and CDR2 are LGHDT and YNNKEL (reference sequence). This CDR3 spans 14 amino acids. V was trimmed by 7 bases and J by 0 bases, leaving 13 bases between them. The CDR3 nucleotides are TGTGCCAGCACCCTTGGACGGAGCTCCTACGAGCAGTACTTC. Its translation is CASTLGRSSYEQYF.

This clonotype was counted only a few times. V gene TRBV20-1 combines with J gene TRBJ2-3; 7 bases align to TRBD2. The CDR3 is 15 residues long. V shed 4 bases, J shed 4 bases, and the junction held 11 bases outside the gene matches. Germline CDR1 DFQATT, CDR2 SNEGSKA (reference sequence). CDR3 amino acids: CSATLGGSFADTQYF. The CDR3 nucleotides read TGCAGTGCTACCCTGGGCGGGAGCTTCGCAGATACGCAGTATTTT.

This clonotype turned up a few times. The chain is built from TRBV4-2 and TRBJ1-3, with TRBD1 identical over 11 bases. CDR1 LGHNA and CDR2 YNFKEQ come from the germline V gene. V lost 0 bases to trimming and J lost 7 bases; unmatched junction nucleotides: 2. The CDR3 has 15 amino acids. The CDR3 DNA sequence: TGTGCCAGCAGCCAAGAATGGACAGGGGGCAACACCATATATTTT. This sequence encodes CASSQEWTGGNTIYF.

The V gene is TRBV5-1, the J gene TRBJ2-3; D unresolved. The CDR3 extends over 13 amino acids. In germline, CDR1 is SGHRS, CDR2 YFSETQ. Trimming stripped 2 bases from V and 1 base from J, with 5 bases between. CDR3 DNA sequence: TGCGCCAGCAGCTTCGACGGCACAGATACGCAGTATTTT. It is translated as CASSFDGTDTQYF. The full variable domain, with the rest looked up from reference TRBV5-1 and TRBJ2-3, is KAGVTQTPRYLIKTRGQQVTLSCSPISGHRSVSWYQQTPGQGLQFLFEYFSETQRNKGNFPGRFSGRQFSNSRSEMNVSTLELGDSALYLCASSFDGTDTQYFGPGTRLTVL.